The present TCR beta chain was sequenced within a study of T cell responses to AZD1222 COVID-19 vaccine (dated by TCRdb to 2020 to 2022). Looking at the study overall: TCR sequencing was performed for more than 230 trial participants, of whom around 200 were given two doses of AZD1222 and some 26 were given two doses of MenACWY control vaccine. Trial participants were enrolled by age into subgroups of 18-55, 56-69 and 70-plus years, and about 150, 27 and 61 TCR-sequenced participants, respectively, were included in these subgroups.

The research as a whole found: No day 14 peak-response samples were available, so repertoires were characterized only after the peak T cell response. Only a handful of AZD1222 recipients were SARS-CoV-2 seropositive at baseline, limiting conclusions about previously exposed vaccinees. Participants were mostly white British and included more females than males, and it was suggested by the authors that clonal diversity may have been underestimated. Reportedly, close to half of the unique spike-specific TCRs recognized epitopes lying outside the regions that are mutated in the B.1.351 and B.1.1.7 variants. After two AZD1222 doses, spike-specific TCR breadth and depth were significantly higher than at day 0 and than in MenACWY recipients. In the small 56-69-year group, the increase in depth fell short of significance, most likely because of low power. Vaccine-associated CD4 TCRs spanned the whole spike protein, with dominant responses in regions 160-218 and 743-854.

Sample time point, as interpreted from the label and publication: about 28 days (+/-7) after the second vaccine dose. Because spike-specific TCR depth and breadth did not differ between the two schedules, AZD1222 recipients who got a second dose at roughly 4 weeks were pooled with those who got a second dose at roughly 12 weeks. Vaccinee samples were obtained from the UK trials COV001 and COV002, which included a single-blind randomized controlled phase 2/3 trial of AZD1222 (ChAdOx1 nCoV-19) in healthy adults. For TCRbeta chain sequencing, PBMC samples from trial participants were taken at day 0 and at day 28 after the second dose. Of note for this clone: This receptor's antigen is unknown. There are no base qualities to consult, and no much larger clone falls within one base.

V is clipped by 4 bases and J by 3 bases, and the sequence between their germline boundaries is 16 bases long. CDR3 length: 16 amino acids, cysteine to phenylalanine. Here the CDR3 DNA is all that survives: 48 bases in frame from base 1. CDR1 is given as LNHDA and CDR2 as SQIVND, both from the germline V gene (reference sequence). The CDR3 regions of human TCRbeta chains were subjected to immunosequencing. On the study's bioinformatics: TCRs in the repertoires were matched against a reference library of SARS-CoV-2-specific TCRs that had been generated with the MIRA antigen-specificity platform. Breadth was defined as the fraction of unique TCRs that were SARS-CoV-2-associated, and depth was defined as the fraction of total T cells that were SARS-CoV-2-associated. Using the MIRA data, each spike-specific TCR was mapped to the spike region that the TCR reacts to and placed in a CD4 or CD8 class. Log10-transformed breadth and depth values were compared by one-way ANOVA with Sidak's multiple comparisons tests. The clones in this table, taken by TCRdb from immuneACCESS, are in-frame only. Not every clone is retained; where verified, under half of the shortfall comes from an unresolved V gene, and the cause of the rest is unknown. V, J and clone size were drawn from that table, and D and trimming were deduced from the DNA. A total of 95,000 to 150,000 clones appear in this sample, 75% to 90% of them only once. The top ten hold approximately 4.4% of the sample.

The material sequenced was peripheral blood, taken 28 days after the second AZD1222 dose. The sequence links TRBV19 to TRBJ2-1; TRBD2 is possibly the D segment (5 matching bases). This TCR was sampled from an adult who received the AZD1222 COVID-19 vaccine. The CDR3 amino acid sequence is: CASSTRQAANYNEQFF. Read as DNA, the sequence is TGTGCCAGTAGTACCCGCCAAGCGGCTAACTACAATGAGCAGTTCTTC.